Below, 18 T cell receptor beta chains from the same sample are listed, as sequenced in a study of cytomegalovirus exposure and HLA in healthy donors. In the PCR, 60 Vbeta and 13 Jbeta primers were used. The method was immunoSEQ multiplex PCR; TCRdb's version includes in-frame clones alone and lacks a portion of them. The sample comprises 140,000 to 150,000 clones, 78% of which are singletons, and 2.5% to 3% rests with the top ten. Input material: PBMCs. These receptors came from a female donor in good health and CMV-seronegative.

The chain links TRBV6-4 to TRBJ1-5; tentatively, D is TRBD1 (5 bases). The CDR3 consists of 14 residues. The germline V gene has CDR1 MRHNA and CDR2 SNTAGT. Trimming cost V 9 bases and J 4 bases, with 16 bases left between them. CDR3 sequence reads: CARRCTPGNQPQHF. The DNA of the CDR3 is TGTGCCAGGAGGTGTACCCCAGGGAATCAGCCCCAGCATTTT.

The chain couples TRBV25-1 to TRBJ1-6, with D tentatively TRBD1 (6 bases). Germline V gene data show CDR1 as MGHDK and CDR2 as SYGVNS. The CDR3 has 16 residues. V lost 2 bases and J 4 bases, leaving 12 bases between the germline ends. The CDR3 DNA is TGTGCCAGCAGTGAAACGGGACACCCATATAATTCACCCCTCCACTTT. This gives the protein CASSETGHPYNSPLHF.

This clone has only a few counts. The chain links TRBV28 to TRBJ2-7, with D possibly matching TRBD2 (5 bases). V was cut by 3 bases and J by 6 bases, with 6 bases left in between. The CDR3 is made up of 11 amino acids. Germline values: CDR1 MDHEN, CDR2 SYDVKM. The CDR3 bases are TGTGCCAGCAGTTTCGGGATCGAGCAGTACTTC. It codes for CASSFGIEQYF.

The chain joins TRBV9 to TRBJ1-2, with TRBD1 matching over 7 bases. The J segment lost 2 bases and the V segment lost 2 bases, leaving 12 bases of the junction unmatched. The CDR3 consists of 17 residues. Looked up from germline, CDR1 is SGDLS and CDR2 is YYNGEE. Here the CDR3 reads CASSVNRGRLDNYGYTF. DNA of the CDR3: TGTGCCAGCAGCGTTAACAGGGGCCGACTTGACAACTATGGCTACACCTTC.

V gene TRBV9 combines with J gene TRBJ2-5; weak D call: TRBD2 (7 bases). Between the trimmed V and J ends, which lost 0 bases and 5 bases, there was a span of 14 bases. Germline CDR1 and CDR2: SGDLS and YYNGEE. This CDR3 has 15 amino acids. The CDR3 DNA reads TGTGCCAGCAGCGTAGACCCGCGGGGGCGGGAGACCCAGTACTTC. This gives the protein CASSVDPRGRETQYF. Using reference TRBV9 and TRBJ2-5 for the parts outside the CDR3, the full variable domain is DSGVTQTPKHLITATGQRVTLRCSPRSGDLSVYWYQQSLDQGLQFLIQYYNGEERAKGNILERFSAQQFPDLHSELNLSSLELGDSALYFCASSVDPRGRETQYFGPGTRLLVL.

The chain is built from TRBV30 and TRBJ1-3; a weak D match, TRBD1 (6 bases). V was clipped by 4 bases and J by 0 bases, with 13 bases between them. The CDR3 loop spans 15 amino acids. Looked up from germline, CDR1 is GTSNPN and CDR2 is SVGIG (reference sequence). The CDR3 nucleotides read TGTGCCTGGATGGCAGGGACACTCTCTGGAAACACCATATATTTT. It yields the protein CAWMAGTLSGNTIYF.

The chain has TRBV7-8 and TRBJ1-4; tentatively, D is TRBD1 (5 bases). The V gene lost 2 bases and the J gene lost 7 bases, with 14 bases spanning the gap. The CDR3 extends over 15 amino acids. Germline V gene sequence: CDR1 SGHVS, CDR2 FQNEAQ. The CDR3 sequence: CASSLLGTGGEKLFF. For the CDR3, the DNA is TGTGCCAGCAGCTTATTGGGGACTGGGGGTGAAAAACTGTTTTTT.

The chain carries TRBV4-2 and TRBJ1-2; 7 positions agree with TRBD1. The germline CDR1 and CDR2 sequences are LGHNA and YNFKEQ. V shed 2 bases, J shed 4 bases, and the junction held 13 bases outside the gene matches. This CDR3 spans 17 amino acids. The CDR3 protein is CASSQQTGTELLYGYTF. In DNA, the CDR3 is TGTGCCAGCAGCCAACAAACCGGGACAGAACTCCTCTATGGCTACACCTTC.

This chain links TRBV18 with TRBJ2-1, with TRBD2 identical over 14 bases. The V gene's germline CDR1 is KGHSH and CDR2 LQKENI. This CDR3 region has 15 residues. V was pared by 3 bases and J by 6 bases, with 1 base of the junction left unmatched. The CDR3 loop is CASSPTSGRANEQFF. CDR3 in DNA: TGTGCCAGCTCACCGACTAGCGGGAGGGCCAATGAGCAGTTCTTC.

For this clone: Other DNA sequences of this sample code for an identical CDR3. The rearrangement uses TRBV29-1 and TRBJ2-1, with 16 bases identical to TRBD2. Germline loops: CDR1 SQVTM, CDR2 ANQGSEA. The V segment lost 6 bases and the J segment 4 bases; nucleotides outside the gene matches: 12. The CDR3 runs to 18 residues. CDR3 sequence: CSVAGTSGRAGFYNEQFF. In nucleotides, the CDR3 is TGCAGCGTCGCAGGGACTAGCGGGAGGGCAGGGTTTTACAATGAGCAGTTCTTC.

The chain carries TRBV9 and TRBJ2-4, with TRBD2 matching over 11 bases. In germline, CDR1 is SGDLS, CDR2 YYNGEE. Unmatched junction bases numbered 5, after V lost 4 bases and J lost 2 bases. CDR3 length: 16 residues. The CDR3 DNA follows: TGTGCCAGCAGCTCCGGGACTAGCGGACCCAAAAACATTCAGTACTTC. This translates into CASSSGTSGPKNIQYF.

The CDR3 sequence is CASSSGGGGANVLTF. The CDR3 coding sequence is TGTGCCAGCAGCTCAGGGGGCGGTGGGGCCAACGTCCTGACTTTC. The rearrangement uses TRBV11-3 and TRBJ2-6, with 8 bases aligning to TRBD1. Unmatched junction bases numbered 2, after V lost 4 bases and J lost 3 bases. CDR3 size: 15 residues. Germline lookup yields CDR1 SGHNT and CDR2 YENEEA.

V gene TRBV7-5 combines with J gene TRBJ1-6. TRBV7-5 constitutes a pseudogene. The CDR3 extends over 15 amino acids. CDR3 in DNA: TGTTCCAGAAGCTACGGGGGGCAGGGAGATTCACCCCTCCACTTT. This codes for CSRSYGGQGDSPLHF.

The chain uses TRBV11-2 and TRBJ2-7; 12 bases agree with TRBD2. The CDR3 has 16 residues. V was pared by 6 bases and J by 6 bases, with 12 bases of the junction left unmatched. Per the germline V gene, CDR1 is SGHAT and CDR2 is FQNNGV. CDR3 DNA sequence: TGTGCCAGCAGTGGACTAGCGGGACTCCTACCACTCGAGCAGTACTTC. Encoded protein: CASSGLAGLLPLEQYF.

This chain connects TRBV6-5 to TRBJ2-1; TRBD1 might be the D (6 bases). V lost 0 bases and J lost 0, with 9 bases in between. Germline CDR1 MNHEY, CDR2 SVGAGI. This CDR3 is 16 amino acids long. In DNA form, the CDR3 reads TGTGCCAGCAGTTACTCACTAGGGGGCTCCTACAATGAGCAGTTCTTC. It encodes CASSYSLGGSYNEQFF.

This clone was counted a single time. The chain links TRBV28 to TRBJ1-2, with D uncertain. With 7 bases removed from V and 4 bases from J, the gap between germline ends came to 13 bases. The CDR3 loop spans 13 amino acids. Germline lookup yields CDR1 MDHEN and CDR2 SYDVKM. The CDR3 DNA follows: TGTGCCAGCACCCCCGTTGGCAGCTATGGCTACACCTTC. This translates into CASTPVGSYGYTF.

The genes are TRBV9 and TRBJ1-6, with a tentative D call TRBD1 (6 bases). Per the germline V gene, CDR1 is SGDLS and CDR2 is YYNGEE. The CDR3 totals 16 residues. Trimming left V 4 bases short and J 7 bases short, with 18 bases between. CDR3: CASSFGPGHSNSPLHF. CDR3 coding DNA: TGTGCCAGCAGCTTTGGACCGGGACACTCAAATTCACCCCTCCACTTT. The full variable domain, its missing parts supplied by reference TRBV9 and TRBJ1-6, is DSGVTQTPKHLITATGQRVTLRCSPRSGDLSVYWYQQSLDQGLQFLIQYYNGEERAKGNILERFSAQQFPDLHSELNLSSLELGDSALYFCASSFGPGHSNSPLHFGNGTRLTVT.

V gene TRBV7-2 combines with J gene TRBJ1-3; 10 bases are shared with TRBD1. This CDR3 region has 17 residues. Germline assignment: CDR1 SGHTA and CDR2 FQGNSA. The junction had 6 bases not matched to a gene; V was cut back by 4 bases and J by 0 bases. Here the CDR3 DNA reads TGTGCCAGCAGCTGGGGGGGACAGGGGCACTCTGGAAACACCATATATTTT. Its protein product is CASSWGGQGHSGNTIYF.